This T cell receptor beta chain was retrieved from a study of cytomegalovirus exposure and HLA in healthy donors. Study observations and caveats: Reported performance of the classifier showed diagnosis of cytomegalovirus status with high specificity and sensitivity. A few of the chains that were CMV-associated were confirmed in vitro to be specific for CMV antigens.

Each donor was nominally healthy when sampled (though unrecorded immune exposures were likely). Both 60 Vbeta primers and 13 Jbeta primers went into the PCR. TCRdb's table, derived via immunoSEQ multiplex PCR, lists solely in-frame clones and lacks some. The top ten hold 3.5% to 5% of the sample, which has about 100,000 clones, 70% to 80% seen once. On this clone: Its matching antigen is unknown.

Sequencing used PBMCs. This TCR derives from a female donor in good health and CMV-seropositive.

This chain's CDR3 is CASSAHSGTLGNTIYF. The CDR3 bases are TGTGCCAGCAGTGCTCACTCCGGGACACTTGGAAACACCATATATTTT. The V and J genes are TRBV2 and TRBJ1-3; TRBD1 is a possible D gene (6 bases). CDR1 and CDR2 (germline): SNHLY, FYNNEI. The CDR3 sequence is 16 residues long. Deletions cut 4 bases from V and 3 bases from J, with 16 bases between.